This T cell receptor beta chain appears in the sequencing data of a study of response to subunit inactivated influenza vaccine. From the RT-PCR reads, TCRdb called clonotypes with MiXCR, one entry per CDR3 protein. The repertoire holds about 610,000 distinct CDR3 sequences, with about 14% as singletons. The CDR3 length is 14 residues. The V end lost 2 bases, the J end lost 1 base, and 9 bases lay between the germline ends. The V gene's germline CDR1 is MNHEY and CDR2 SVGAGI. The source of this sequence is a man aged 50 to 60 who received an inactivated influenza vaccine. The chain is built from TRBV6-5 and TRBJ2-7; TRBD1 might be the D (6 bases). Specimen: PBMCs from blood, collected 12 days after vaccination. The CDR3 coding sequence is TGTGCCAGCAGTTACCGGGACAATTCCTACGAGCAGTACTTC. This gives the protein CASSYRDNSYEQYF.